The clone carrying this TCR beta chain came up a few times. The antigen is undetermined. Before being chosen for sequencing, patients had shown CD8+CD57+ cell expansion by flow cytometry. The study sampled blood from patients who had received no therapy. This specimen belongs to a study of CD8+CD57+ T cells in acquired aplastic anemia. On the study more broadly: Sorted cells (CD4+ and CD8+) yielded DNA amounts that averaged about 3.4 ug. Study-level results: Patients and controls turned out to have twenty-nine CD8+ CDR3 sequences in common.

Profiling that covered TCR beta VDJ and CDR3 relied on genomic DNA as its template. Each CDR3 protein is one row after TCRdb ran MiXCR on the reads. The repertoire has about 120,000 distinct CDR3 sequences, 50% to 70% of them found once; the top ten carry 25% to 35%. Trimming removed 7 bases from V and 5 bases from J; junction bases left unmatched: 9. CDR1 is LNHDA, CDR2 SQIVND, per germline (reference sequence). The length of the CDR3 is 16 residues. The material sequenced was sorted CD4+, CD8+, or CD8+CD57+ T cells (not recorded which) from PBMCs. The clonotype originates from a human donor with aplastic anemia. The chain carries TRBV19 and TRBJ1-5; TRBD1 matches 12 bases. CDR3 DNA: TGTGCCAGTAAGGGGACAGGGGGCGCGACGCATCAGCCCCAGCATTTT. The encoded protein is CASKGTGGATHQPQHF. Variable domain in full (rest from reference TRBV19 and TRBJ1-5): DGGITQSPKYLFRKEGQNVTLSCEQNLNHDAMYWYRQDPGQGLRLIYYSQIVNDFQKGDIAEGYSVSREKKESFPLTVTSAQKNPTAFYLCASKGTGGATHQPQHFGDGTRLSIL.